This T cell receptor beta chain was sequenced in a study of T cell repertoires in cytomegalovirus infection. Regarding this clonotype: As yet, its antigen is unknown.

TCRdb recomputed calls from the reads with MiXCR, one row per CDR3 protein. The repertoire holds 900,000 to 950,000 distinct CDR3 sequences, with less than 35% as singletons. The V gene end was trimmed by 7 bases and the J gene end by 4 bases; junction bases not matched to a gene: 4. This CDR3 comprises 15 residues. The origin of this receptor is a human donor in good health (CMV status not recorded). Some clones in this sample may be carry-over from other donors' samples. The source was cultured CD8+ T cells from PBMCs, collected from culture after CMV antigen stimulation. This chain connects TRBV12-3 or TRBV12-4 to TRBJ2-1; 13 nucleotides align to TRBD2. The CDR3 nucleotides read TGTGCCAGCAAGACTAGCGGGGGGCAGTACAATGAGCAGTTCTTC. Translating gives CASKTSGGQYNEQFF.